These 29 T cell receptor beta chains originate from one sample sequenced in a study of shared T cell receptors in the human thymus. Generated by immunoSEQ multiplex PCR, the TCRdb table keeps only in-frame clones and is missing some. The repertoire consists of over 350,000 clones, with around 93% occurring once and the leading ten covering about 0.02%. Source material: thymocytes. The source is a human donor.

V and J are TRBV7-2 and TRBJ1-2; no clear D. This CDR3 has 15 residues. Trimming shortened V by 4 bases and J by 6 bases, and 18 bases separated the two germline ends. Germline V gives CDR1 SGHTA, CDR2 FQGNSA. For the CDR3, the DNA is TGTGCCAGCAGCTCCAAGAGGAAGGAAAAAGATGGCTACACCTTC. Its translation is CASSSKRKEKDGYTF.

The chain carries TRBV19 and TRBJ1-1; D is unclear. Trimming took off 7 bases at V and 3 bases at J, with 15 bases between the two ends. CDR3 length: 14 residues. Germline-derived CDR1 and CDR2 are LNHDA and SQIVND (reference sequence). CDR3 protein: CASTSLERYTEAFF. The CDR3 coding sequence is TGTGCCAGTACCTCACTAGAACGTTACACTGAAGCTTTCTTT.

This chain connects TRBV6-5 to TRBJ2-7; the D is unclear. The CDR3 runs to 13 residues. The germline gives CDR1 MNHEY, CDR2 SVGAGI. The V end lost 2 bases, the J end lost 2 bases, and 7 bases lay between the germline ends. The CDR3 nucleotides are TGTGCCAGCAGTTACAGGGCACCCTACGAGCAGTACTTC. Translation: CASSYRAPYEQYF.

The chain uses TRBV4-1 and TRBJ2-7; D could derive from TRBD1 or TRBD2 (5 bases each). V lost 4 bases, J lost 2 bases, and 18 bases lay in between. The CDR3 has 16 amino acids. Germline CDR1 MGHRA, CDR2 YSYEKL. In DNA, the CDR3 is TGCGCCAGCAGCCCATCCCTTGGGGACGCCCCCTACGAGCAGTACTTC. This encodes CASSPSLGDAPYEQYF.

This clone appeared once. V usage is TRBV27 and J usage is TRBJ2-7, with 9 bases lining up with TRBD1. Germline loops: CDR1 MNHEY, CDR2 SMNVEV (reference sequence). The trim removed 0 bases at V and 3 bases at J, leaving 3 bases unmatched. This CDR3 region has 15 residues. CDR3 nucleotides: TGTGCCAGCAGTTTATCGGGACAGGGCGACTACGAGCAGTACTTC. Encoded protein: CASSLSGQGDYEQYF.

CDR3 nucleotide sequence: TGTGCCACCAGGTTACGCGGGAGCTCCTACGAGCAGTACTTC. The encoded protein is CATRLRGSSYEQYF. The chain is built from TRBV6-5 and TRBJ2-7; TRBD2 matches 7 bases. Losses at the gene ends were 10 bases for V and 0 bases for J; bases not matched to a gene: 9. The length of the CDR3 is 14 residues. Looked up from germline, CDR1 is MNHEY and CDR2 is SVGAGI.

The V call is TRBV5-5, the J call TRBJ1-1; D gene unclear. Germline-derived CDR1 and CDR2 are SGHKS and YYEKEE (reference sequence). The V end was cut by 3 bases, the J end by 3 bases, with 12 bases between. The CDR3 contains 14 residues. CDR3 in amino acids: CASSSAGDYTEAFF. CDR3 DNA sequence: TGTGCCAGCAGCTCGGCGGGAGATTACACTGAAGCTTTCTTT.

V usage is TRBV6-5 and J usage is TRBJ1-2; TRBD1 agrees at 11 bases. Germline V gene lookup returns CDR1 MNHEY and CDR2 SVGAGI. The CDR3 extends over 15 amino acids. V shed 0 bases and J 7 bases; nucleotides not matched to a gene: 4. The CDR3 sequence is CASSYSGTGGFGYTF. CDR3 sequence (DNA): TGTGCCAGCAGTTACTCCGGGACAGGGGGTTTTGGCTACACCTTC.

The chain combines TRBV11-2 with TRBJ2-1; possibly TRBD2 for D (5 bases). The CDR3 runs 14 residues. The ends were cut back, 3 bases at V and 6 bases at J, with 12 bases in the middle. Per the germline V gene, CDR1 is SGHAT and CDR2 is FQNNGV. The CDR3 protein is CASSFISGSNEQFF. CDR3 sequence (DNA): TGTGCCAGCAGCTTCATTTCTGGGAGCAATGAGCAGTTCTTC.

The CDR3 sequence is CASSYETSGYNEQFF. The CDR3 nucleotides are TGTGCCAGCAGTTACGAGACTAGCGGTTACAATGAGCAGTTCTTC. J is TRBJ2-1 and V is TRBV6-5, with 9 nucleotides matching TRBD2. Germline-derived CDR1 and CDR2 are MNHEY and SVGAGI. Trimming at V came to 2 bases and at J to 4 bases, leaving 3 bases not matched to a gene. The CDR3 totals 15 residues.

This chain links TRBV27 with TRBJ2-1; D is perhaps TRBD2 (5 bases). The CDR3 extends over 14 amino acids. V was pared by 4 bases and J by 4 bases, with 11 bases between. CDR1 is MNHEY, CDR2 SMNVEV, per germline (reference sequence). As DNA, the CDR3 is TGTGCCAGCAGTTCCGGGAACTATTACAATGAGCAGTTCTTC. This gives the protein CASSSGNYYNEQFF.

V and J are TRBV28 and TRBJ1-3; TRBD1 is a possible D gene (5 bases). In germline, CDR1 is MDHEN, CDR2 SYDVKM. The CDR3 length is 13 residues. V lost 5 bases to trimming and J lost 5 bases, with 10 bases between them. The CDR3 region has the DNA TGTGCCAGCAGTCGACAGCAAAGAAACACCATATATTTT. As protein: CASSRQQRNTIYF.

The chain joins TRBV19 to TRBJ1-1; 9 bases are shared with TRBD1. This CDR3 is 15 amino acids long. Germline CDR1 LNHDA, CDR2 SQIVND (reference sequence). Trimming cost V 5 bases and J 0 bases; bases outside gene matches: 4. Here the CDR3 reads CASSGRDRVNTEAFF. Written as DNA, the CDR3 is TGTGCCAGTAGTGGCCGGGACAGGGTGAACACTGAAGCTTTCTTT. Looking up the rest from reference TRBV19 and TRBJ1-1 gives the full variable domain: DGGITQSPKYLFRKEGQNVTLSCEQNLNHDAMYWYRQDPGQGLRLIYYSQIVNDFQKGDIAEGYSVSREKKESFPLTVTSAQKNPTAFYLCASSGRDRVNTEAFFGQGTRLTVV.

Notes on this clone: Other DNA sequences of this sample code for an identical CDR3. V is TRBV6-1 and J is TRBJ1-2; 9 positions match TRBD1. Germline-derived CDR1 and CDR2 are MNHNS and SASEGT. V dropped 6 bases and J dropped 5; count of bases not matched to a gene: 7. The CDR3 is 14 residues long. The CDR3 region has the DNA TGTGCCAGCAGCGCCACAGGGGGCTATTATGGCTACACCTTC. It specifies CASSATGGYYGYTF.

This rearrangement joins TRBV4-3 to TRBJ2-7, with 14 bases matching TRBD2. Trimming cost V 0 bases and J 2 bases; bases outside gene matches: 3. CDR3 size: 17 residues. Per the germline V gene, CDR1 is LGHNA and CDR2 is YSLEER. The CDR3 reads CASSQDWGLAGAYEQYF. The CDR3, as DNA: TGCGCCAGCAGCCAAGATTGGGGACTAGCGGGAGCCTACGAGCAGTACTTC.

The gene calls are TRBV7-2 and TRBJ2-7, with D uncertain. V lost 1 base, J lost 0 bases, and 7 bases lay in between. Germline V gene sequence: CDR1 SGHTA, CDR2 FQGNSA. CDR3 size: 14 residues. DNA for the CDR3: TGTGCCAGCAGCTTAGGTCTAAGCTCCTACGAGCAGTACTTC. Its protein product is CASSLGLSSYEQYF. The full variable domain, in which reference TRBV7-2 and TRBJ2-7 provide the parts outside the CDR3, is GAGVSQSPSNKVTEKGKDVELRCDPISGHTALYWYRQSLGQGLEFLIYFQGNSAPDKSGLPSDRFSAERTGGSVSTLTIQRTQQEDSAVYLCASSLGLSSYEQYFGPGTRLTVT.

The chain is built from TRBV6-1 and TRBJ1-2; D not certain. With 9 bases removed from V and 6 bases from J, the gap between germline ends came to 17 bases. Germline assignment: CDR1 MNHNS and CDR2 SASEGT. This CDR3 has 13 residues. The CDR3 region is CASGQLIHDGYTF. CDR3 DNA: TGTGCCAGTGGGCAGCTTATTCACGATGGCTACACCTTC.

This chain uses TRBV1 with TRBJ2-3; no check of the table's D call, TRBD2, against the DNA was made. TRBV1 is an annotated pseudogene. This CDR3 spans 15 amino acids. CDR3 region: CTSSHLGTPTDTQYF. The CDR3 DNA reads as TGCACCAGCAGCCATCTCGGGACTCCGACAGATACGCAGTATTTT.

This clone occurred once. The rearrangement joins TRBV10-3 to TRBJ2-7, with TRBD1 matching 8 bases. The length of the CDR3 is 14 residues. V was pared by 7 bases and J by 4 bases, with 9 bases of the junction left unmatched. Germline V gives CDR1 ENHRY, CDR2 SYGVKD. CDR3 in amino acids: CAIKHRGDSYEQYF. CDR3 DNA: TGTGCCATCAAGCACAGGGGGGACTCATACGAGCAGTACTTC.

The chain couples TRBV4-1 to TRBJ1-1; D is ambiguous. Trimming removed 5 bases at V and 0 bases at J, with 13 bases between. The CDR3 contains 15 residues. Germline assignment: CDR1 MGHRA and CDR2 YSYEKL. The CDR3 DNA reads TGCGCCAGCAGCTCTCCCGGGAGGGTGAACACTGAAGCTTTCTTT. Protein sequence: CASSSPGRVNTEAFF.

The V gene is TRBV5-1, the J gene TRBJ2-7; no firm D call. The ends were cut back, 0 bases at V and 6 bases at J, with 10 bases in the middle. This CDR3 has 13 residues. Germline V CDR1 and CDR2: SGHRS, YFSETQ. The CDR3 nucleotides are TGCGCCAGCAGCTTGGCGGTAGGTTCCGAGCAGTACTTC. Translating it yields CASSLAVGSEQYF.

The rearrangement links TRBV28 to TRBJ1-3; D is unclear. Trimming removed 6 bases at V and 2 bases at J, with 14 bases between. The CDR3 contains 15 residues. Germline CDR1 MDHEN, CDR2 SYDVKM. CDR3 sequence: CASSPDIRAGNTIYF. In DNA form, the CDR3 reads TGTGCCAGCAGCCCCGACATAAGGGCTGGAAACACCATATATTTT.

The chain couples TRBV28 to TRBJ1-2; D gene unclear. The CDR3 extends over 11 amino acids. Germline assignment: CDR1 MDHEN and CDR2 SYDVKM. V was shortened by 6 bases and J by 8 bases, with 10 bases between the two germline ends. The CDR3 is CASRTRMGYTF. CDR3 sequence (DNA): TGTGCCAGCAGAACCCGTATGGGCTACACCTTC.

The V gene is TRBV27, the J gene TRBJ2-1; D may be TRBD2 (6 bases). Trimming left V 5 bases short and J 6 bases short, with 17 bases between. Germline V gene data show CDR1 as MNHEY and CDR2 as SMNVEV (reference sequence). The CDR3 length is 15 residues. The CDR3 loop reads CASSPPIAATNEQFF. The CDR3 region has the DNA TGTGCCAGCAGTCCCCCGATAGCGGCCACCAATGAGCAGTTCTTC.

The chain uses TRBV4-2 and TRBJ2-1, with 10 bases that match TRBD2. Germline V gives CDR1 LGHNA, CDR2 YNFKEQ. V was clipped by 0 bases and J by 7 bases; unmatched bases: 12. This CDR3 is 18 amino acids long. CDR3: CASSQDLTKREGRNEQFF. The CDR3, as DNA: TGTGCCAGCAGCCAAGATTTGACAAAGCGGGAGGGCCGGAATGAGCAGTTCTTC.

The table lists this clone with a count of one. CDR3 DNA: TGTGCCAGTAGTATGGCGGGGCCAGTAGCGTCTATTTACGAGCAGTACTTC. The encoded protein is CASSMAGPVASIYEQYF. The rearrangement joins TRBV19 to TRBJ2-7, with D perhaps TRBD2 (6 bases). The germline gives CDR1 LNHDA, CDR2 SQIVND (reference sequence). V lost 3 bases to trimming and J lost 4 bases, with 22 bases between them. The CDR3 totals 17 residues.

CDR3 coding DNA: TGTGCCAGCAGCTTAGCGGTGGGCGGGCAGGATACGCAGTATTTT. It encodes CASSLAVGGQDTQYF. The chain combines TRBV7-7 with TRBJ2-3; D is perhaps TRBD2 (5 bases). The CDR3 covers 15 residues. Trimming pared 0 bases from V and 6 bases from J, leaving 13 bases between. The V gene's germline CDR1 is SSHAT and CDR2 FNYEAQ (reference sequence).

The chain links TRBV30 to TRBJ2-7; D unresolved. V was clipped by 5 bases and J by 3 bases, with 14 bases between them. Per germline, CDR1 GTSNPN and CDR2 SVGIG (reference sequence). The CDR3 spans 13 residues. The CDR3 here is CAWENPYSYEQYF. The CDR3, as DNA: TGTGCCTGGGAAAATCCCTACAGCTACGAGCAGTACTTC.

The rearrangement joins TRBV9 to TRBJ2-1; TRBD2 aligns across 11 bases. The junction had 12 bases not matched to a gene; V was cut back by 0 bases and J by 7 bases. The germline CDR1 and CDR2 sequences are SGDLS and YYNGEE. There are 18 residues in the CDR3. The CDR3 region has the DNA TGTGCCAGCAGCGTAGAAGGTTCGACGGCTAGCGGGAGGAATGAGCAGTTCTTC. Translation: CASSVEGSTASGRNEQFF.